The rows below give T cell receptor beta chains drawn from one sample of a study of lymphopenia after photon versus proton radiotherapy. Only in-frame clones appear in the TCRdb table, and some are missing; sequencing was by immunoSEQ multiplex PCR. The sample has over 55,000 clones; over 80% are singletons. The material sequenced was peripheral blood, taken from a patient treated with proton-based radiotherapy. These receptors originate from a man at least 80 years old with esophageal cancer. The conserved cysteine and the conserved F or W are not part of the CDR3 here.

j_gene	v_gene	CDR3aa
TRBJ2-1	TRBV29-1	SVVHSGTSLDEQF
TRBJ1-4	TRBV5-8	ASHGTGIQKLF
TRBJ2-1	TRBV6-5	ASSYWGHEQF
TRBJ1-2	TRBV19	ATTRGAINYGYT
TRBJ1-4	TRBV27	ASTRSGTGTEKLF
TRBJ1-5	TRBV27	ASSLLGGDQPQH
TRBJ2-3	TRBV5-4	ATRAGAEGDTQY
TRBJ1-2	TRBV28	ASTSGQGYGYT
TRBJ2-5	TRBV9	ASSPGTGRTETQY
TRBJ1-3	TRBV5-1	ASSPDRARGNTIY
TRBJ1-1	TRBV29-1	SVDPGGGIAAF
TRBJ2-5	TRBV2	ASSSGLVETQY
TRBJ2-1	TRBV9	ASSGGVGGDEVARGQF
TRBJ2-3	TRBV10-1	ASSDAGTTDTQY
TRBJ1-6	TRBV27	ASSLDRGRSPLH
TRBJ2-1	TRBV4-1	ASRGGLAGSNEQF
TRBJ2-3	TRBV4-3	ASSQDSGGYGTDTQY
TRBJ1-1	TRBV6-5	ASSKRQGGNTEAF
TRBJ1-2	TRBV4-3	ASSQGRYNYGYT
TRBJ1-2	TRBV9	ASSARVGPMSGYT
TRBJ1-2	TRBV7-9	ASSLVGTGGMGGYT
TRBJ2-7	TRBV30	AWGKKGSYEQY
TRBJ2-3	TRBV7-2	ASSSPGLENLRTPFVQY
TRBJ1-5	TRBV18	ASSPSQGADQPQH
TRBJ2-5	TRBV27	ASSPGWVYETQY
TRBJ1-2	TRBV19	ASSTQGNWNYGYT
TRBJ2-3	TRBV7-3	ASSLGGESDTQY
TRBJ1-1	TRBV12-5	ASGLDSHEAF
TRBJ2-7	TRBV4-3	ASSQDGADYEQY
TRBJ2-5	TRBV30	AWSLAASGVQETQY
TRBJ2-7	TRBV4-3	ASSPGTGITYEQY
TRBJ2-2	TRBV30	AWRGGLAANTGELF
TRBJ2-7	TRBV5-1	ASSLSDEQY
TRBJ2-5	TRBV2	ASSESLPQETQY